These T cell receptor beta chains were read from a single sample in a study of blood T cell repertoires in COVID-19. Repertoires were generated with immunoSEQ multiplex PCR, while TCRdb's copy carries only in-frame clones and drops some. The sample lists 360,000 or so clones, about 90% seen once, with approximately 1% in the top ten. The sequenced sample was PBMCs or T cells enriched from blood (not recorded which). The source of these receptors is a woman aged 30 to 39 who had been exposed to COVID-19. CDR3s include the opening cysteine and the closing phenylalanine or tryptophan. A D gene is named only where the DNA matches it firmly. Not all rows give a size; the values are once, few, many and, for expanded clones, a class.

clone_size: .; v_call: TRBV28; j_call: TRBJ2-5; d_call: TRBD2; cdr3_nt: TGTGCCAGCAGTTACAACCCCCAGACTAGCGGGAGTAGGGAGACCCAGTACTTC; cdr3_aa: CASSYNPQTSGSRETQYF
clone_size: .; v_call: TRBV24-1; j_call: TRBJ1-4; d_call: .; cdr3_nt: TGTGCCACCAGTGATGGCGATTCGGGGACACATGAAAAACTGTTTTTT; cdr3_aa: CATSDGDSGTHEKLFF
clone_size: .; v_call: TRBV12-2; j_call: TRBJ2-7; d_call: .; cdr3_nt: TGTGCAAGTCGCTTAGGTTGGGACAGGGCTTACGAGCAGTACTTC; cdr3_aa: CASRLGWDRAYEQYF
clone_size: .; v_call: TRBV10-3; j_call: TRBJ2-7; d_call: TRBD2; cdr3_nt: TGTGCCATCACCCCCGGACTAGCGGGAGTTGACGAGCAGTACTTC; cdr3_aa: CAITPGLAGVDEQYF
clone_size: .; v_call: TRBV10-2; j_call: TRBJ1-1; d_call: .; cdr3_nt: TGCGCCAGCAGCCCAGTTCCAACAGTGAACACTGAAGCTTTCTTT; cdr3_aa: CASSPVPTVNTEAFF
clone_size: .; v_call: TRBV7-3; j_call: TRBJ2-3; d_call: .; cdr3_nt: TGTGCCAGCAGCTTACAGGGACACCTCACAGATACGCAGTATTTT; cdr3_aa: CASSLQGHLTDTQYF
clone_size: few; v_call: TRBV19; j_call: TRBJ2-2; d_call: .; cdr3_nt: TGTGCCAGTCGAAGGGGAGGGGAGCTGTTTTTT; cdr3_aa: CASRRGGELFF
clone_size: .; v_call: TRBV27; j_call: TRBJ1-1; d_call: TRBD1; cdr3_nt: TGTGCCAGAAAGAGGGACAGGGAATTTACTGAAGCTTTCTTT; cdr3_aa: CARKRDREFTEAFF
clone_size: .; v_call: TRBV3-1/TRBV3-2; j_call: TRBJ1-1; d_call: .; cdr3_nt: TGTGCCAGCAGCCAATTGAATAGTAACACTGAAGCTTTCTTT; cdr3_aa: CASSQLNSNTEAFF
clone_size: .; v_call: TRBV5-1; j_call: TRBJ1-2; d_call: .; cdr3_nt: TGCGCCAGCAGCTTGGGGGCAGAATCTAACTATGGCTACACCTTC; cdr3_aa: CASSLGAESNYGYTF
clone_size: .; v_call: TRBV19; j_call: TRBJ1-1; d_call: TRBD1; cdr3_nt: TGTGCCAGTAGTACGGCGCCCACAGGGGCTGAAGCTTTCTTT; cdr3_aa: CASSTAPTGAEAFF
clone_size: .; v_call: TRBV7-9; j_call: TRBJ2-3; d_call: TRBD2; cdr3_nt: TGTGCCAGCAGCCCCCCGGGACTAGCGGGAGGGCGACTCACAGATACGCAGTATTTT; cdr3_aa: CASSPPGLAGGRLTDTQYF
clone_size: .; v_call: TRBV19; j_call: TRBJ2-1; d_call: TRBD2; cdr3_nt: TGTGCCAGTAGTATCCAGGCTAGCGGGTACAATGAGCAGTTCTTC; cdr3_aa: CASSIQASGYNEQFF
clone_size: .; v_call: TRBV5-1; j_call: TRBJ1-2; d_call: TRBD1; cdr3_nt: TGCGCCAGCAGTCCTGGGACAGCCGACTATGGCTACACCTTC; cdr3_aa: CASSPGTADYGYTF
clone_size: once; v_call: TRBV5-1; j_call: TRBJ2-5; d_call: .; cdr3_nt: TGCGCCAGCAGCTTAGGGGATCAGGGCCAAGAGACCCAGTACTTC; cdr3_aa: CASSLGDQGQETQYF
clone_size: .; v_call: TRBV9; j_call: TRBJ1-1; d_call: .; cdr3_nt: TGTGCCAGCAGCGTAGCCTCCAGAGGGGGGGGCACTGAAGCTTTCTTT; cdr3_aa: CASSVASRGGGTEAFF
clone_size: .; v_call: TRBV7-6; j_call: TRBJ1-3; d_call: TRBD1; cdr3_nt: TGTGCCAGCAGCCCAGCCCCGCCGGACAGGGTGGTTTCTGGAAACACCATATATTTT; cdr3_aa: CASSPAPPDRVVSGNTIYF
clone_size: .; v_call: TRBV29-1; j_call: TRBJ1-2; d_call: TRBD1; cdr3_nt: TGCAGCGTTACACAGGGGGCCAGTGGCTACACCTTC; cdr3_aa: CSVTQGASGYTF
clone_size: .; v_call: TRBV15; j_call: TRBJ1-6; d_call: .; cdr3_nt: TGTGCCACCAGCAGAGATCAAGACGCCGGGGATAATTCACCCCTCCACTTT; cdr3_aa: CATSRDQDAGDNSPLHF
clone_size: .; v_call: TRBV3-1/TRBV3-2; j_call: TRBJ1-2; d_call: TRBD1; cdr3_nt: TGTGCCAGCAGCCAAGATCCGGACAGGGGAAGTTTCGGGAACTATGGCTACACCTTC; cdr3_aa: CASSQDPDRGSFGNYGYTF
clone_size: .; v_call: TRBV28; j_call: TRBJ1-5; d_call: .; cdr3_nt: TGTGCCAGCAGTTTTCCCTCGCGGAGGCAGCCCCAGCATTTT; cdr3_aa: CASSFPSRRQPQHF
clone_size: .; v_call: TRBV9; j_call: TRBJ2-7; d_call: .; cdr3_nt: TGTGCCAGCAGCGCAATGACAGACGAGCAGTACTTC; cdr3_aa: CASSAMTDEQYF
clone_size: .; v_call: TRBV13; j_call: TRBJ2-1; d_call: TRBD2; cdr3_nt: TGTGCCAGCAGCTTAGGGGAGCGGGAGTCAGATGAGCAGTTCTTC; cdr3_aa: CASSLGERESDEQFF
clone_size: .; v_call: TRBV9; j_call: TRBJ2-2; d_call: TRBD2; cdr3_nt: TGTGCCAGCAGCGTGACGGGAGGAGTGACCGGGGAGCTGTTTTTT; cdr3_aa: CASSVTGGVTGELFF